The clone carrying this TCR beta chain was picked up one time. Its matching antigen is unknown. Assay: immunoSEQ multiplex PCR; the TCRdb copy retains only in-frame clones and omits some. The sample lists 70,000 to 95,000 clones; around 82% were seen once. The data originate from a study of T cell responses to AZD1222 COVID-19 vaccine. Study-wide results and limits: Most donors were white British, females outnumbered males, and clonal diversity was possibly underestimated. The reported proportion of spike-specific TCRs targeting unmutated variant regions was nearly half. Vaccine-associated CD4 TCRs ranged over spike, dominating at 160-218 and 743-854.

The CDR3 contains 10 residues. Germline CDR1 reads MRHNA; CDR2 reads SNTAGT. Trimming stripped 5 bases from V and 9 bases from J, with 2 bases between. This clonotype was sampled from an adult in good health. This sample comprised peripheral blood, obtained on day 0 of AZD1222 vaccination. The chain employs TRBV6-4 and TRBJ1-6; no clear D gene. CDR3 protein: CASSRSPLHF. Written as DNA, the CDR3 is TGTGCCAGCAGTCGTTCACCCCTCCACTTT.